This T cell receptor beta chain was retrieved from a study of glioma-infiltrating T cells after dendritic cell vaccination. About the research overall: Glioblastoma patients came from Phase I and II dendritic cell vaccination trials. Three intradermal dendritic cell vaccine injections were given every two weeks.

Trimming shortened V by 1 base and J by 4 bases, and 14 bases separated the two germline ends. CDR1 is MNHEY and CDR2 is SMNVEV in the germline V gene (reference sequence). The CDR3 covers 15 residues. Described time point: after dendritic cell vaccination, including at tumor progression/relapse. PBMC sampling occurred before vaccination, two weeks after the third dose, and at progression. The data were produced by immunoSEQ multiplex PCR, yet TCRdb's version contains in-frame clones alone and is incomplete. The profile shows tens of thousands of clones, approximately 80% of them singletons. The chain couples TRBV27 to TRBJ2-7, with D possibly being TRBD2 (6 bases). Sample: blood, taken after dendritic cell vaccination. The sequence came from a human donor with glioblastoma. The CDR3 sequence is CASSLYSLAGYEQYF. CDR3 DNA: TGTGCCAGCAGTTTATATTCACTGGCGGGGTACGAGCAGTACTTC.